This T cell receptor (beta chain) emerged from a study of brain T cells in children with intractable seizures. Study-wide points: Only CDR3 sequence similarity suggested viral specificity, without known HCMV serostatus.

The CDR3 extends over 14 amino acids. V lost 6 bases and J lost 5, with 14 bases in between. The germline V gene encodes CDR1 SGHDT and CDR2 YYEEEE. A note on this clone: The target antigen is unknown.

The sequenced cases were selected for having the highest brain T cell transcript signatures. Patients received at least one anti-epileptic drug before surgery. Assay used: immunoSEQ multiplex PCR; TCRdb lists only in-frame clones, some missing. The table has around 100,000 clones, 94% seen once. Sequencing was performed on peripheral blood, taken at surgery. The TCR originated in a boy under three years old with hemimegalencephaly and intractable seizures. The rearrangement uses TRBV5-6 and TRBJ2-2; D uncertain. The CDR3 reads CASTLLRRTGELFF. The CDR3 bases are TGTGCCAGCACCCTACTGCGCAGAACCGGGGAGCTGTTTTTT.